These 28 T cell receptor beta chains originate from one sample sequenced in a study of blood T cell repertoires in COVID-19. Here immunoSEQ multiplex PCR was the method, and the copy in TCRdb shows in-frame clones only, minus some. The sample yields over 35,000 clones, 80% to 90% seen once. The sample consisted of peripheral blood. Every receptor here comes from a man aged 60-69 years with active COVID-19.

This clone appeared once. The genes are TRBV3-1 (or the pseudogene TRBV3-2) and TRBJ2-7; 8 bases agree with TRBD1. V lost 0 bases to trimming and J lost 4 bases; unmatched junction nucleotides: 5. The CDR3 runs 15 residues. The germline CDR1 and CDR2 sequences are LGHDT and YNNKEL (reference sequence). This CDR3 is CASSQERQGSYEQYF. The CDR3 region has the DNA TGTGCCAGCAGCCAAGAGAGACAGGGGAGTTACGAGCAGTACTTC.

V is TRBV3-1 (or the pseudogene TRBV3-2) and J is TRBJ2-7, with TRBD1 matching over 7 bases. The germline V gene has CDR1 LGHDT and CDR2 YNNKEL (reference sequence). This CDR3 is 16 amino acids long. Unmatched junction bases numbered 13, after V lost 4 bases and J lost 4 bases. DNA of the CDR3: TGTGCCAGCAGCCTCATAGGGGGCGCGAACTCGTACGAGCAGTACTTC. It specifies CASSLIGGANSYEQYF.

The chain is built from TRBV28 and TRBJ2-2; 7 positions match TRBD1. The CDR3 totals 16 residues. The germline V gene has CDR1 MDHEN and CDR2 SYDVKM. Germline trimming cut 7 bases from V and 4 bases from J; bases unmatched to any gene: 12. The CDR3 DNA follows: TGTGCCAGCATGGGACAGCTGGGAACGGGCACCGGGGAGCTGTTTTTT. Protein sequence: CASMGQLGTGTGELFF.

The CDR3 DNA reads as TGTGCCAGCAGCTCCCCTTCGAACACTGAAGCTTTCTTT. This encodes CASSSPSNTEAFF. The chain is built from TRBV6-5 and TRBJ1-1; D unresolved. Deletions cut 6 bases from V and 1 base from J, with 9 bases between. In germline, CDR1 is MNHEY, CDR2 SVGAGI. This CDR3 spans 13 amino acids.

The chain links TRBV7-3 to TRBJ2-2, with a weak D call TRBD1 (7 bases). With 2 bases removed from V and 1 base from J, the gap between germline ends came to 14 bases. The V gene's germline CDR1 is SGHTA and CDR2 FQGTGA. The CDR3 has 17 amino acids. CDR3 residues: CASSLFSGGGNTGELFF. CDR3 DNA sequence: TGTGCCAGCAGCTTATTTTCAGGGGGAGGGAACACCGGGGAGCTGTTTTTT.

The gene calls are TRBV5-1 and TRBJ2-7; tentatively, D is TRBD2 (6 bases). Looked up from germline, CDR1 is SGHRS and CDR2 is YFSETQ. The V end lost 0 bases, the J end lost 3 bases, and 16 bases lay between the germline ends. This CDR3 spans 16 amino acids. CDR3 coding DNA: TGCGCCAGCAGCTTGGCGCGATCATTGGGGGGCTACGAGCAGTACTTC. Its translation: CASSLARSLGGYEQYF.

V gene TRBV10-3 combines with J gene TRBJ2-3; the D gene is possibly TRBD1 (6 bases). The CDR3 has 13 amino acids. Trimming stripped 7 bases from V and 2 bases from J, with 10 bases between. Looked up from germline, CDR1 is ENHRY and CDR2 is SYGVKD. The CDR3 is CAIMAGATDTQYF. The CDR3, as DNA: TGTGCCATCATGGCAGGGGCCACAGATACGCAGTATTTT.

The chain has TRBV7-2 and TRBJ1-2; no clear D gene. Germline V lookup: CDR1 SGHTA, CDR2 FQGNSA. Between the trimmed V and J ends, which lost 5 bases and 7 bases, there was a span of 20 bases. The CDR3 length is 15 residues. In DNA form, the CDR3 reads TGTGCCAGCAGCGGCAACGTGAGAGGGTATGCTGGCTACACCTTC. Translated: CASSGNVRGYAGYTF.

The V and J genes are TRBV10-3 and TRBJ2-3, with 15 nucleotides matching TRBD2. Trimming at V came to 4 bases and at J to 5 bases, leaving 7 bases not matched to a gene. Per germline, CDR1 ENHRY and CDR2 SYGVKD. CDR3 length: 17 residues. The CDR3 region is CAISGGGTSGRIDTQYF. For the CDR3, the DNA is TGTGCCATCAGTGGAGGGGGGACTAGCGGGAGGATAGATACGCAGTATTTT.

The gene calls are TRBV7-9 and TRBJ2-3, with D tentatively TRBD2 (6 bases). Germline values: CDR1 SEHNR, CDR2 FQNEAQ (reference sequence). The V gene lost 4 bases and the J gene lost 4 bases, with 15 bases spanning the gap. This CDR3 is built from 15 residues. The CDR3 region is CASSYPERASDTQYF. In DNA form, the CDR3 reads TGTGCCAGCAGCTACCCGGAGCGGGCCTCAGATACGCAGTATTTT.

This clone was seen a single time. The chain uses TRBV11-2 and TRBJ1-4, with D maybe TRBD1 (6 bases). The CDR3 consists of 15 residues. The V end was cut by 5 bases, the J end by 5 bases, with 15 bases between. Germline values: CDR1 SGHAT, CDR2 FQNNGV. CDR3: CASSPFGQPNEKLFF. CDR3 DNA sequence: TGTGCCAGCAGCCCATTCGGACAGCCCAATGAAAAACTGTTTTTT.

The CDR3 protein is CASKFASGSEQYF. DNA of the CDR3: TGTGCCAGTAAATTCGCTAGCGGGAGCGAGCAGTACTTC. The chain recombines TRBV19 with TRBJ2-7; 10 positions agree with TRBD2. Germline CDR1 is LNHDA and CDR2 is SQIVND (reference sequence). This CDR3 contains 13 residues. V lost 7 bases and J lost 6; bases outside the gene matches: 6.

The table lists this clone with a few counts. The rearrangement joins TRBV9 to TRBJ2-5, with 7 bases that match TRBD2. This CDR3 region has 17 residues. V dropped 4 bases and J dropped 0; count of bases not matched to a gene: 12. Germline V gives CDR1 SGDLS, CDR2 YYNGEE. The CDR3 DNA follows: TGTGCCAGCAGCCAACGGGCGGGAGATCCGGACCAAGAGACCCAGTACTTC. This gives the protein CASSQRAGDPDQETQYF.

This clone occurred a few times. The CDR3 sequence is CASSLNTEGGETQYF. DNA for the CDR3: TGCGCCAGCAGCTTAAACACTGAAGGAGGGGAGACCCAGTACTTC. The chain employs TRBV5-1 and TRBJ2-5; weak D call: TRBD2 (6 bases). CDR3 size: 15 residues. The germline V gene encodes CDR1 SGHRS and CDR2 YFSETQ. The ends were cut back, 2 bases at V and 5 bases at J, with 16 bases in the middle.

The chain uses TRBV30 and TRBJ2-2; D is perhaps TRBD2 (5 bases). Trimming removed 3 bases from V and 4 bases from J, with 15 bases in between. Germline lookup yields CDR1 GTSNPN and CDR2 SVGIG (reference sequence). There are 15 residues in the CDR3. The CDR3 loop reads CAWSPAVGRTGELFF. The CDR3 DNA follows: TGTGCCTGGAGCCCAGCGGTTGGGCGCACCGGGGAGCTGTTTTTT. The complete variable domain, with remaining parts taken from reference TRBV30 and TRBJ2-2, reads SQTIHQWPATLVQPVGSPLSLECTVEGTSNPNLYWYRQAAGRGLQLLFYSVGIGQISSEVPQNLSASRPQDRQFILSSKKLLLSDSGFYLCAWSPAVGRTGELFFGEGSRLTVL.

CDR3 DNA sequence: TGTGCCAGCTCCCGGGGAGGGAAGTCTAACTATGGCTACACCTTC. It specifies CASSRGGKSNYGYTF. The chain couples TRBV6-5 to TRBJ1-2; unclear D gene. The CDR3 loop spans 15 amino acids. Trimming stripped 8 bases from V and 0 bases from J, with 16 bases between. CDR1 and CDR2 (germline): MNHEY, SVGAGI.

Only one count was recorded for this clone. The genes are TRBV4-1 and TRBJ1-2; D remains ambiguous. CDR1 MGHRA and CDR2 YSYEKL come from the germline V gene. Trimming took 0 bases from V and 1 from J, leaving 9 bases between them. This CDR3 has 15 residues. The CDR3 DNA follows: TGCGCCAGCAGCCAAGATTCAGGACTTAACTATGGCTACACCTTC. It encodes CASSQDSGLNYGYTF.

The chain links TRBV10-2 to TRBJ1-2, with 8 bases that match TRBD1. With 7 bases clipped from V and 4 bases from J, the junction kept 5 bases outside the gene matches. Germline values: CDR1 WSHSY, CDR2 SAAADI. CDR3 length: 13 amino acids. For the CDR3, the DNA is TGCGCCAGCACTGCAGGGGGCTTCTATGGCTACACCTTC. Its protein product is CASTAGGFYGYTF.

The rearrangement uses TRBV7-3 and TRBJ2-3; 7 positions match TRBD1. Germline V gives CDR1 SGHTA, CDR2 FQGTGA. Trimming removed 5 bases from V and 2 bases from J; junction bases left unmatched: 4. The CDR3 loop spans 14 amino acids. CDR3 nucleotide sequence: TGTGCCAGCAGCCCGGGACAGAACACAGATACGCAGTATTTT. It translates to CASSPGQNTDTQYF.

V gene TRBV2 combines with J gene TRBJ1-4; 9 nucleotides agree with TRBD1. The CDR3 extends over 14 amino acids. V shed 6 bases and J 8 bases; nucleotides not matched to a gene: 7. Per germline, CDR1 SNHLY and CDR2 FYNNEI. The CDR3 region has the DNA TGTGCCAGCAGCGTAGACAGGGGGGAAGAAAAACTGTTTTTT. As protein: CASSVDRGEEKLFF.

The chain couples TRBV2 to TRBJ2-1; D remains unclear. Germline V gene sequence: CDR1 SNHLY, CDR2 FYNNEI. CDR3 length: 14 residues. Trimming took off 7 bases at V and 0 bases at J, with 10 bases between the two ends. DNA for the CDR3: TGTGCCAGCAATCCGGGTCCCTCCTACAATGAGCAGTTCTTC. It yields the protein CASNPGPSYNEQFF.

The genes are TRBV25-1 and TRBJ2-7; 7 bases match TRBD1. The V segment lost 6 bases and the J segment 7 bases; nucleotides outside the gene matches: 12. Germline assignment: CDR1 MGHDK and CDR2 SYGVNS. This CDR3 contains 14 residues. CDR3 in DNA: TGTGCCAGCAGCCCACAGGGGTTAGCAGGAGAGCAGTACTTC. Amino acids: CASSPQGLAGEQYF.

DNA of the CDR3: TGTGCCAGCAGCGGAGACGGGACAGGGACACGTGGCTACACCTTC. Its translation: CASSGDGTGTRGYTF. The V and J genes are TRBV6-4 and TRBJ1-2; 9 bases fit TRBD1. Germline V gives CDR1 MRHNA, CDR2 SNTAGT. The CDR3 is 15 residues long. Trimming removed 6 bases from V and 7 bases from J; junction bases left unmatched: 12.

The chain combines TRBV4-1 with TRBJ2-7; TRBD2 agrees at 7 bases. This CDR3 comprises 14 residues. Germline V gives CDR1 MGHRA, CDR2 YSYEKL. J lost 6 bases, V lost 8 bases, and 13 bases had no gene match. CDR3 sequence: CASGWVGGRGEQYF. The CDR3 DNA follows: TGCGCCAGCGGATGGGTCGGCGGGAGAGGCGAGCAGTACTTC.

The J gene is TRBJ1-1, the V gene TRBV12-3 or TRBV12-4; perhaps TRBD1 as D (5 bases). The CDR3 has 12 amino acids. Deletions cut 0 bases from V and 8 bases from J, with 7 bases between. The CDR3, as DNA: TGTGCCAGCAGTTTAGCGCGACAGGAAGCTTTCTTT. This encodes CASSLARQEAFF.

The chain uses TRBV28 and TRBJ1-1; possible D gene TRBD1, 6 bases. Germline values: CDR1 MDHEN, CDR2 SYDVKM. The CDR3 runs 13 residues. Trimming pared 7 bases from V and 3 bases from J, leaving 12 bases between. CDR3 in DNA: TGTGCCAGCATTGAAGGACAGTACACTGAAGCTTTCTTT. Protein sequence: CASIEGQYTEAFF.

The chain is built from TRBV2 and TRBJ2-3, with D possibly matching TRBD2 (6 bases). V lost 6 bases and J 0 bases, leaving 13 bases between the germline ends. CDR3 length: 15 residues. Germline CDR1 SNHLY, CDR2 FYNNEI. CDR3 protein: CASRGRGSSTDTQYF. DNA for the CDR3: TGTGCCAGCAGGGGGCGGGGTTCTAGCACAGATACGCAGTATTTT.

The chain combines TRBV2 with TRBJ2-2; 7 nucleotides agree with TRBD2. Per germline, CDR1 SNHLY and CDR2 FYNNEI. The CDR3 has 14 residues. With V trimmed by 11 bases and J by 1 base, 7 bases remained unmatched. The CDR3 bases are TGTGCCTCTCAAGCGGGATTGAACACCGGGGAGCTGTTTTTT. It encodes CASQAGLNTGELFF.